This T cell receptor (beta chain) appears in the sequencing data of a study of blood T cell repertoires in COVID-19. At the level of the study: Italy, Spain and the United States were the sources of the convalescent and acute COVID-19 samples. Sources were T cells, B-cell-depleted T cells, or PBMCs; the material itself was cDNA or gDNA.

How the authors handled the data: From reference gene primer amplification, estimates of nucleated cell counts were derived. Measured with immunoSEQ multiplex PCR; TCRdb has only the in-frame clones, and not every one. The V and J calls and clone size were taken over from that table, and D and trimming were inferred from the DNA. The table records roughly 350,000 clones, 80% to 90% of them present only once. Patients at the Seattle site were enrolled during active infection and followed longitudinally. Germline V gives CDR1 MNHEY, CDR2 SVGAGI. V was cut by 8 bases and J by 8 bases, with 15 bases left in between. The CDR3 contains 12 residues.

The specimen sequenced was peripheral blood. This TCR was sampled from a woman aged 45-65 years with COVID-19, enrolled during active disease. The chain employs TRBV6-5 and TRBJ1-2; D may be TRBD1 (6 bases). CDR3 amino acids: CASGARGGGYTF. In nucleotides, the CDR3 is TGTGCCAGCGGGGCCAGGGGAGGGGGCTACACCTTC.